This T cell receptor (beta chain) was documented in a study of CD8 T cells in ankylosing spondylitis. Points on this clonotype: The antigen remains unidentified.

The study, taken as a whole, reports: What seemed typical of ankylosing spondylitis blood was a TCR beta motif built from about eight highly homologous variants.

With molecular barcodes, quantitative 5'-RACE was used to make the TCR beta libraries. MiXCR, applied by TCRdb to the 5' RACE reads, yields one record per CDR3 protein. The table has a few hundred thousand distinct CDR3 sequences, around 22% seen once. The origin of this receptor is a male donor with ankylosing spondylitis. Sequencing was performed on blood, either unsorted or a sorted T cell fraction (not recorded which).

The CDR3 spells CSAETTGYTGELFF. The CDR3 DNA reads TGCAGTGCAGAGACGACAGGGTACACCGGGGAGCTGTTTTTT. The chain combines TRBV20-1 with TRBJ2-2, with 7 bases lining up with TRBD1. The CDR3 contains 14 residues. Germline CDR1 and CDR2: DFQATT and SNEGSKA (reference sequence). Unmatched junction bases numbered 7, after V lost 6 bases and J lost 3 bases.